A selection of T cell receptor beta chains follows, all from one sample in a study of monozygotic twins with inflammatory bowel disease. TCRdb processed the 5' RACE reads again and assigns one entry to each CDR3 protein, with no DNA. Recorded for this sample: about 300,000 distinct CDR3 sequences. Material: blood. The receptors stem from a human donor with ulcerative colitis or Crohn's disease, or a healthy co-twin of an affected twin (not recorded which). Both conserved end residues are part of each CDR3. Fields, in order: CDR3 protein, J gene, V gene.

CASSIALPSEQFF | TRBJ2-1 | TRBV2
CATRGARAQYF | TRBJ2-3 | TRBV24-1
CASSYSRTGNNEQFF | TRBJ2-1 | TRBV6-5
CASSGGGVSYSYEQYF | TRBJ2-7 | TRBV2
CATSELCGGPFDWNTEAFF | TRBJ1-1 | TRBV24-1
CATSDNRVRQPQHF | TRBJ1-5 | TRBV24-1
CASSLNPGRGSDEQYF | TRBJ2-7 | TRBV7-9
CASSLIRDSGANVLTF | TRBJ2-6 | TRBV7-2
CASSLAGGISYEQYF | TRBJ2-7 | TRBV11-2
CASSHRDTRGRTYNEQFF | TRBJ2-1 | TRBV11-2
CASLPRDRTNTGELFF | TRBJ2-2 | TRBV12-3/TRBV12-4
CASSLDGPALAGELFF | TRBJ2-2 | TRBV5-6
CASSLRGQGSGNTIYF | TRBJ1-3 | TRBV7-2
CASSLESYTTNEKLFF | TRBJ1-4 | TRBV7-8
CASSLARGTSGANVLTF | TRBJ2-6 | TRBV7-2
CASSRASTTNYGYTF | TRBJ1-2 | TRBV6-1
CASSLTGGIYEQYF | TRBJ2-7 | TRBV28
CASTVTIQRQTGELFF | TRBJ2-2 | TRBV5-1
CASGRGPTDEQYF | TRBJ2-7 | TRBV5-1
CSVENRLAGGRFEQFF | TRBJ2-1 | TRBV29-1
CASSLLTGALGSTDTQYF | TRBJ2-3 | TRBV27
CSEGGGTDTQYF | TRBJ2-3 | TRBV20-1
CASSLKGSSNQPQHF | TRBJ1-5 | TRBV7-2
CASQRQGLVNEQFF | TRBJ2-1 | TRBV27
CASRGEGLNMETQYF | TRBJ2-5 | TRBV12-3/TRBV12-4
CASSKNDRDTEAFF | TRBJ1-1 | TRBV7-3
CASSQTTGNTGELFF | TRBJ2-2 | TRBV4-3
CASSYLASYNEQFF | TRBJ2-1 | TRBV6-5
CASNYQGWDTGELFF | TRBJ2-2 | TRBV28